This T cell receptor beta chain was observed in a study of cytomegalovirus exposure and HLA in healthy donors. Study background: In a later analysis, it was reported that the 110 or so validation repertoires had been produced on the same platform as the 670 or so repertoires belonging to the first cohort.

Assay used: immunoSEQ multiplex PCR; TCRdb lists only in-frame clones, some missing. The table records about 110,000 clones, around nine tenths of them present only once. Per germline, CDR1 SEHNR and CDR2 FQNEAQ (reference sequence). CDR3 length equals 12 residues. General study points: Usually a TCR sequence was rare, but some public TCRs were found in many donors.

This clone was recorded only once. What it binds is not known. Sequenced: PBMCs. This receptor was identified in a woman aged 30 to 39 in good health and CMV-seropositive. The chain links TRBV7-9 to TRBJ1-2; maybe TRBD1 (5 bases). The CDR3 nucleotides are TGTGCTTCCCAATCGGGGGACTATGGCTACACCTTC. Translating gives CASQSGDYGYTF.